The text below deals with one T cell receptor (beta chain). Its antigen is undetermined. These data come from a study of shared clonotypes between healthy human individuals. Method: immunoSEQ multiplex PCR; TCRdb's copy keeps in-frame clones and lacks some. This sample yields approximately 1.5 million clones, of which 98% are seen a single time; 0.4% to 0.55% belongs to the top ten. General study results and limits: Only blood was sampled, and tissue TCR repertoires likely differ from blood ones.

From germline, CDR1 is SEHNR and CDR2 FQNEAQ (reference sequence). Germline trimming cut 3 bases from V and 2 bases from J; bases unmatched to any gene: 8. The CDR3 sequence is 19 residues long. The TCR was taken from a man younger than 40 in good health. The chain has TRBV7-9 and TRBJ2-1; TRBD2 aligns across 15 bases. The sequenced sample consisted of naive CD4+ T cells sorted from blood. Described subset: CD45RA+ positively selected. The CDR3 region is CASSFTGLAGGSAYNEQFF. CDR3 nucleotides: TGTGCCAGCAGCTTCACCGGACTAGCGGGAGGGTCTGCCTACAATGAGCAGTTCTTC.